A single TCR beta chain is shown here with its context. The study ran its PCR with 60 Vbeta and 13 Jbeta primers. Assay used: immunoSEQ multiplex PCR; TCRdb lists only in-frame clones, some missing. The sample holds some 120,000 clones; roughly 68% are singletons and the top ten take 5.8%. The germline V and J ends were trimmed by 5 bases and 6 bases, with 17 bases remaining between them. Per the germline V gene, CDR1 is GTSNPN and CDR2 is SVGIG (reference sequence). The CDR3 is made up of 15 amino acids. These data belong to a study of cytomegalovirus exposure and HLA in healthy donors. This chain joins TRBV30 and TRBJ1-6; the D gene is possibly TRBD1 (5 bases). The sequenced sample was PBMCs. This sequence was found in a woman aged 50 to 65 in good health and CMV-seropositive. CDR3 nucleotide sequence: TGTGCCTGGTCCCCAGGAGGGGCAGGTAATTCACCCCTCCACTTT. Protein product: CAWSPGGAGNSPLHF.